A selection of T cell receptor beta chains follows, all from one sample in a study of preoperative IRX-2 immunotherapy in early breast cancer. This table comes from immunoSEQ multiplex PCR, and its TCRdb copy is limited to in-frame clones, with some not included. This table holds some 59,000 clones, approximately 95% found once. This material was acquired from a patient treated with IRX-2 immunotherapy. The receptor set was obtained from a human donor with breast cancer. Both conserved end residues are part of each CDR3.

j_gene	v_gene	CDR3aa
TRBJ2-3	TRBV23-1	CASRPDRVQDTDTQYF
TRBJ2-5	TRBV11-2	CASSLDSGSMTQYF
TRBJ1-2	TRBV21-1	CASSKGGYGYTF
TRBJ2-7	TRBV7-8	CASSDPRGPQPYEQYF
TRBJ2-3	TRBV9	CASSVVAVTSGGADTQYF
TRBJ1-6	TRBV7-3	CASSLTGNAYNSPLHF
TRBJ1-4	TRBV19	CASSSPGRSNEKLFF
TRBJ2-3	TRBV5-1	CASSPPGTDTQYF
TRBJ1-2	TRBV30	CAWKFKGLSGYTF
TRBJ2-6	TRBV7-7	CASSPGTTLSGANVLTF
TRBJ1-2	TRBV14	CASSSGQLYGYTF
TRBJ2-7	TRBV4-2	CASSQERGVSYEQYF
TRBJ1-4	TRBV19	CASSSRDRGRRGEKLFF
TRBJ2-1	TRBV7-3	CASSTRDGSPYNEQFF
TRBJ2-3	TRBV6-6	CASSASTERDTQYF
TRBJ1-3	TRBV19	CASSTGHRDSGNTIYF
TRBJ1-5	TRBV6-5	CASSRGQGGQPQHF
TRBJ2-7	TRBV7-2	CASSQGTVRSYEQYF
TRBJ1-6	TRBV11-2	CASSLARVSYNSPLHF
TRBJ2-7	TRBV7-3	CASSFGGGYEQYF
TRBJ1-2	TRBV5-8	CASSSGQGVYGYTF
TRBJ2-7	TRBV11-1	CASSLDRIGRLSYEQYF
TRBJ2-1	TRBV10-3	CAITPRSSNEQFF
TRBJ2-1	TRBV4-2	CASSHRSSDSYNEQFF
TRBJ1-2	TRBV29-1	CSVEGRAEYGYTF
TRBJ2-1	TRBV6-4	CASSLGGGSYNEQFF
TRBJ1-4	TRBV9	CASSETPAEKLFF
TRBJ2-3	TRBV6-5	CASSYDVTGEPDTQYF
TRBJ2-7	TRBV5-1	CASSFHPYNEQYF
TRBJ1-5	TRBV6-5	CASSADLSRQPQHF
TRBJ2-3	TRBV4-1	CASSQRSRGTSTDTQYF
TRBJ2-7	TRBV7-8	CASSLTTSGIASYEQYF
TRBJ2-7	TRBV7-9	CASSEGLVYEQYF
TRBJ2-3	TRBV7-3	CASSLGTRVSWQYF
TRBJ2-1	TRBV5-4	CASSLILAGDDEQFF